This paragraph covers one TCR beta chain sequence. This entry is derived from a study of blood T cell repertoires in COVID-19. For the study at large: Collection of acute and convalescent COVID-19 samples took place in the United States, Italy and Spain.

Trimming took 7 bases from V and 1 from J, leaving 8 bases between them. Looked up from germline, CDR1 is MDHEN and CDR2 is SYDVKM. This CDR3 spans 12 amino acids. Under the authors' procedure: How many nucleated cells were present was estimated from reference gene primer amplification. Profiling relied on immunoSEQ multiplex PCR, and the TCRdb table lists in-frame clones only, not all of them. V and J calls and clone size are those listed in that table; D and trimming were worked out from the DNA. The data contain 70,000 to 95,000 clones, approximately 92% of them singletons. The clonotype originates from a woman in her fifties or sixties with active COVID-19. The chain carries TRBV28 and TRBJ2-7, with D possibly matching TRBD1 (6 bases). Sequencing input: peripheral blood. DNA for the CDR3: TGTGCCAGCACAGGACAGTCCTACGAGCAGTACTTC. It is translated as CASTGQSYEQYF.